The 22 T cell receptor beta chains presented below share a single source sample, sequenced in a study of cytomegalovirus exposure and HLA in healthy donors. In the PCR, 60 Vbeta and 13 Jbeta primers were used. Profiled with immunoSEQ multiplex PCR; TCRdb holds only in-frame clones, not every one. The data show about 120,000 clones, with approximately 78% seen just once and around 3.3% held by the top ten. The sample taken for sequencing was PBMCs. The receptors derive from a woman between 25 and 40 years old in good health and CMV-seropositive.

The DNA of the CDR3 is TGTGCCAGCAGCTCCTTTGGGACAGCCCAACCTAACTATGGCTACACCTTC. Translated: CASSSFGTAQPNYGYTF. The chain joins TRBV13 to TRBJ1-2; 7 bases are a match to TRBD1. J gave up 0 bases and V 4 bases, and 11 bases lay outside the gene matches. The CDR3 sequence is 17 residues long. CDR1 is PRHDT, CDR2 FYEKMQ, per germline (reference sequence).

The rearrangement links TRBV7-2 to TRBJ2-7; D might be TRBD1 (5 bases). V gave up 4 bases and J gave up 2 bases, with 12 bases separating them. The germline V gene has CDR1 SGHTA and CDR2 FQGNSA. The CDR3 is made up of 14 amino acids. The CDR3 protein is CASSYSTDTYEQYF. In nucleotides, the CDR3 is TGTGCCAGCAGCTACTCAACGGACACCTACGAGCAGTACTTC.

J is TRBJ2-1 and V is TRBV2; the D gene is possibly TRBD2 (6 bases). The V end lost 2 bases, the J end lost 10 bases, and 18 bases lay between the germline ends. Germline V CDR1 and CDR2: SNHLY, FYNNEI. CDR3 size: 15 residues. The CDR3 loop reads CASSERGALRGEQFF. As DNA, the CDR3 is TGTGCCAGCAGTGAAAGGGGAGCCCTTCGGGGGGAGCAGTTCTTC.

This chain links TRBV2 with TRBJ2-5; 11 bases line up with TRBD2. Losses at the gene ends were 3 bases for V and 1 base for J; bases not matched to a gene: 4. Germline CDR1 SNHLY, CDR2 FYNNEI. This CDR3 is 16 amino acids long. The CDR3: CASSEWTSGRQETQYF. The CDR3 coding sequence is TGTGCCAGCAGTGAGTGGACTAGCGGGCGCCAAGAGACCCAGTACTTC.

This sequence joins TRBV2 and TRBJ1-1; D is undetermined. V lost 3 bases and J lost 7, with 9 bases in between. The CDR3 is made up of 12 amino acids. The V gene's germline CDR1 is SNHLY and CDR2 FYNNEI. CDR3 residues: CASSERSVEAFF. For the CDR3, the DNA is TGTGCCAGCAGTGAGAGGAGTGTTGAAGCTTTCTTT.

The gene calls are TRBV28 and TRBJ1-1, with TRBD1 identical over 8 bases. Losses at the gene ends were 5 bases for V and 1 base for J; bases not matched to a gene: 6. The CDR3 is made up of 15 amino acids. From germline, CDR1 is MDHEN and CDR2 SYDVKM. The chain's CDR3 is CASSTYRGSNTEAFF. In DNA, the CDR3 is TGTGCCAGCAGTACTTACAGGGGGTCGAACACTGAAGCTTTCTTT. The full variable domain, in which reference TRBV28 and TRBJ1-1 provide the parts outside the CDR3, is DVKVTQSSRYLVKRTGEKVFLECVQDMDHENMFWYRQDPGLGLRLIYFSYDVKMKEKGDIPEGYSVSREKKERFSLILESASTNQTSMYLCASSTYRGSNTEAFFGQGTRLTVV.

This clone has more than one count but fewer than ten. The rearrangement uses TRBV9 and TRBJ2-1, with 9 bases lining up with TRBD2. CDR1 and CDR2 (germline): SGDLS, YYNGEE. This CDR3 contains 15 residues. After removal of 3 bases from V and 7 bases from J, the junction contained 8 bases not matched to a gene. In DNA form, the CDR3 reads TGTGCCAGCAGCGGCGGGGGGGGAGGGCCGAATGAGCAGTTCTTC. Protein: CASSGGGGGPNEQFF.

The chain recombines TRBV28 with TRBJ2-1; tentatively, D is TRBD1 (5 bases). The germline V gene has CDR1 MDHEN and CDR2 SYDVKM. The CDR3 totals 14 residues. Trimming left V 6 bases short and J 8 bases short, with 17 bases between. In nucleotides, the CDR3 is TGTGCCAGCAGGGACCGACAGTGGAGAGATGAGCAGTTCTTC. Translation: CASRDRQWRDEQFF.

The chain recombines TRBV27 with TRBJ2-1, with 10 bases fitting TRBD2. This CDR3 has 16 amino acids. J gave up 6 bases and V 3 bases, and 8 bases lay outside the gene matches. CDR1 and CDR2 (germline): MNHEY, SMNVEV (reference sequence). CDR3 sequence (DNA): TGTGCCAGCAGTTTGGAACTAGCGGGGAGGGGCAATGAGCAGTTCTTC. Translation gives CASSLELAGRGNEQFF.

The genes are TRBV13 and TRBJ2-7; 15 bases match TRBD2. The V and J ends lost 3 bases and 0 bases, in that order; junction bases with no gene match: 6. Germline lookup yields CDR1 PRHDT and CDR2 FYEKMQ (reference sequence). The CDR3 has 18 residues. The CDR3 nucleotides are TGTGCCAGCAGCTTTACGGGACTAGCGGGGGGTAGCTCCTACGAGCAGTACTTC. Amino acids: CASSFTGLAGGSSYEQYF.

This chain joins TRBV10-3 and TRBJ1-1, with 8 bases fitting TRBD1. The germline V gene encodes CDR1 ENHRY and CDR2 SYGVKD. The CDR3 spans 16 residues. V lost 4 bases to trimming and J lost 0 bases; unmatched junction nucleotides: 7. The CDR3 protein is CAISGRQGRLNTEAFF. Here the CDR3 DNA reads TGTGCCATCAGTGGACGACAGGGGCGCTTGAACACTGAAGCTTTCTTT.

This chain uses TRBV7-2 with TRBJ2-6, with 9 bases aligning to TRBD2. V was pared by 7 bases and J by 4 bases, with 14 bases of the junction left unmatched. Germline V gene sequence: CDR1 SGHTA, CDR2 FQGNSA. The CDR3 is 18 amino acids. In nucleotides, the CDR3 is TGTGCCAGCAAAACCGAAAGGGCGGGGGGGCAAGGGGCCAACGTCCTGACTTTC. This translates into CASKTERAGGQGANVLTF.

This clone has a single count. The chain joins TRBV7-2 to TRBJ2-2; 7 positions match TRBD2. Germline assignment: CDR1 SGHTA and CDR2 FQGNSA. Trimming cost V 1 base and J 0 bases; bases outside gene matches: 5. There are 17 residues in the CDR3. The CDR3 DNA is TGTGCCAGCAGCTTAGGACCCCTAGCGGCGAACACCGGGGAGCTGTTTTTT. This encodes CASSLGPLAANTGELFF.

The chain employs TRBV7-6 and TRBJ2-5; possibly TRBD1 for D (6 bases). CDR3 length equals 16 residues. The V end was cut by 4 bases, the J end by 2 bases, with 17 bases between. Germline loops: CDR1 SGHVS, CDR2 FNYEAQ. The CDR3, as DNA: TGTGCCAGCAGCTGGGGTGGAGGACAGCCGCAAGAGACCCAGTACTTC. It encodes CASSWGGGQPQETQYF.

J is TRBJ2-2 and V is TRBV5-4, with TRBD1 as a possible D gene (6 bases). CDR1 is SGHNT, CDR2 YYREEE, per germline (reference sequence). This CDR3 region has 15 residues. Trimming shortened V by 4 bases and J by 0 bases, and 10 bases separated the two germline ends. Here the CDR3 DNA reads TGTGCCAGCAGCCCACGGACAGCGAACACCGGGGAGCTGTTTTTT. It specifies CASSPRTANTGELFF.

This chain links TRBV4-3 with TRBJ2-2; the D gene is possibly TRBD1 (5 bases). The germline V gene encodes CDR1 LGHNA and CDR2 YSLEER. V was shortened by 0 bases and J by 6 bases, with 11 bases between the two germline ends. This CDR3 has 15 residues. The CDR3 sequence is CASSQESGYAGELFF. The CDR3, as DNA: TGCGCCAGCAGCCAAGAATCAGGGTATGCCGGGGAGCTGTTTTTT.

The chain is built from TRBV5-5 and TRBJ2-2; D possibly corresponds to TRBD1 (7 bases). The CDR3 totals 16 residues. Looked up from germline, CDR1 is SGHKS and CDR2 is YYEKEE (reference sequence). Trimming pared 0 bases from V and 5 bases from J, leaving 14 bases between. The CDR3 is CASSLAPAGGTGELFF. In DNA form, the CDR3 reads TGTGCCAGCAGCTTGGCGCCGGCAGGGGGGACCGGGGAGCTGTTTTTT. Complete variable domain (other parts from reference TRBV5-5 and TRBJ2-2): DAGVTQSPTHLIKTRGQQVTLRCSPISGHKSVSWYQQVLGQGPQFIFQYYEKEERGRGNFPDRFSARQFPNYSSELNVNALLLGDSALYLCASSLAPAGGTGELFFGEGSRLTVL.

This clone has only a few counts. The rearrangement links TRBV7-2 to TRBJ1-3; D is perhaps TRBD1 (5 bases). The V gene's germline CDR1 is SGHTA and CDR2 FQGNSA. V was shortened by 5 bases and J by 2 bases, with 13 bases between the two germline ends. The CDR3 contains 15 residues. The CDR3 nucleotides read TGTGCCAGCAGCCCCAGGGTAGGTCCTGGAAACACCATATATTTT. Amino acid sequence: CASSPRVGPGNTIYF.

V gene TRBV30 combines with J gene TRBJ2-1; D might be TRBD1 (6 bases). The CDR3 loop spans 16 amino acids. Trimming pared 1 base from V and 1 base from J, leaving 14 bases between. Per the germline V gene, CDR1 is GTSNPN and CDR2 is SVGIG (reference sequence). CDR3 amino acids: CAWSATQGRSYNEQFF. The CDR3 nucleotides read TGTGCCTGGAGTGCCACCCAGGGGCGATCCTACAATGAGCAGTTCTTC.

The chain carries TRBV4-2 and TRBJ1-5; D gene unclear. The V gene's germline CDR1 is LGHNA and CDR2 YNFKEQ. V dropped 0 bases and J dropped 11 bases, with 14 bases sitting between them. The CDR3 loop spans 14 amino acids. The DNA for the CDR3 is TGTGCCAGCAGCCAAGATAAAGGCGCGGGAGCCCAGCATTTT. This codes for CASSQDKGAGAQHF.

The chain is built from TRBV28 and TRBJ2-1; tentative D call: TRBD2 (6 bases). The CDR3 sequence is 14 residues long. Trimming stripped 4 bases from V and 9 bases from J, with 16 bases between. CDR1 and CDR2 (germline): MDHEN, SYDVKM. The DNA of the CDR3 is TGTGCCAGCAGTTACGGGACTTTTCAGGGTGAGCAGTTCTTC. Residues: CASSYGTFQGEQFF.

The rearrangement uses TRBV7-9 and TRBJ2-2; 7 positions match TRBD2. V dropped 5 bases and J dropped 5; count of bases not matched to a gene: 11. Germline assignment: CDR1 SEHNR and CDR2 FQNEAQ (reference sequence). The CDR3 loop spans 16 amino acids. The CDR3 region is CASSSGEMIRTGELFF. The CDR3 DNA reads TGTGCCAGCAGCAGCGGGGAAATGATTAGGACCGGGGAGCTGTTTTTT.